Listed below are T cell receptor beta chains from one sample, sequenced in a study of blood T cell repertoires in COVID-19. Generated by immunoSEQ multiplex PCR, the TCRdb table keeps only in-frame clones and is missing some. The sample contains 220,000 or so clones, approximately 86% of which appear only once. Sequencing was performed on peripheral blood. These receptors came from a woman aged 80 or over with acute or convalescent COVID-19. The conserved cysteine and the conserved F or W are not part of the CDR3 here. Only part of the rows carry a size: once, few, many, or a class if the clone is expanded.

V	J	size	CDR3
TRBV9	TRBJ2-1	.	ASSVGATYNEQF
TRBV6-5	TRBJ1-4	.	ASSPRTGREKLF
TRBV7-8	TRBJ1-5	.	ASSLVGGVYSNQPQH
TRBV6-5	TRBJ1-2	.	ASSYSGTGDYGYT
TRBV6-5	TRBJ1-3	.	ASSSISGNTIY
TRBV19	TRBJ1-3	.	ASTSRRSAGNTIY
TRBV12-3/TRBV12-4	TRBJ1-2	.	ASSTTTGAGYT
TRBV19	TRBJ2-6	.	ASSIVNSGANVLT
TRBV11-2	TRBJ2-7	.	ASSPRGSGGSYEQY
TRBV4-1	TRBJ1-1	.	ASSHGQGGNTEAF
TRBV10-3	TRBJ2-2	.	AIRAGGTTGELF
TRBV19	TRBJ2-7	once	ATSPRRQGIGEQY
TRBV28	TRBJ1-2	.	ASRITGQYGYT
TRBV11-3	TRBJ2-2	.	ASSLDLAGVSGTGELF
TRBV5-1	TRBJ2-1	.	ASREGNEQF
TRBV20-1	TRBJ2-5	.	SVWAVETQY
TRBV6-5	TRBJ2-7	.	ASSSATSGAYEQY
TRBV3-1/TRBV3-2	TRBJ1-2	.	ASSLRVGTGSYGYT
TRBV6-6	TRBJ1-5	.	ASRPSGQLNQPQH
TRBV3-1/TRBV3-2	TRBJ2-1	.	ASSHGLAGGSEQF
TRBV7-8	TRBJ2-7	.	ASSLAGTGTHEQY
TRBV12-3/TRBV12-4	TRBJ1-2	.	ASSLIRGNGYT
TRBV13	TRBJ2-5	once	ASSLGRGQLETQY
TRBV5-4	TRBJ1-2	.	ASSLGPGQNYGYT
TRBV11-3	TRBJ1-3	.	ASSPQQGLISTIY
TRBV3-1/TRBV3-2	TRBJ2-3	.	ASSHSGGLDTQY
TRBV4-3	TRBJ1-1	.	ASSQHRRNTEAF
TRBV7-8	TRBJ2-1	once	ASSLARGNEQF
TRBV7-9	TRBJ1-3	.	ASSFQAGAGNTIY